This entry lists 15 T cell receptor beta chains sequenced from one sample in a study of blood T cell repertoires in COVID-19. The table came from immunoSEQ multiplex PCR; TCRdb's copy has only in-frame clones and leaves some out. The repertoire has more than 95,000 clones, nearly 90% of them found once; the top ten carry approximately 3%. Material: peripheral blood. Receptors originate from a man in his forties or fifties in a cohort sampled during active COVID-19.

The chain has TRBV18 and TRBJ1-4, with 7 bases that match TRBD1. The CDR3 runs to 16 residues. After removal of 6 bases from V and 10 bases from J, the junction contained 17 bases not matched to a gene. Germline CDR1 and CDR2: KGHSH and LQKENI. CDR3 nucleotide sequence: TGTGCCAGCTCCCCAGGGACAGCCTCCTGGAGCGGAAAACTGTTTTTT. Protein: CASSPGTASWSGKLFF.

V gene TRBV7-9 combines with J gene TRBJ1-1, with D possibly TRBD1 on 5 matching bases. Trimming stripped 0 bases from V and 5 bases from J, with 10 bases between. There are 14 residues in the CDR3. Germline V CDR1 and CDR2: SEHNR, FQNEAQ (reference sequence). CDR3 residues: CASSLAATVTEAFF. CDR3 sequence (DNA): TGTGCCAGCAGCTTAGCCGCGACAGTAACTGAAGCTTTCTTT.

The rearrangement joins TRBV3-1 (or the pseudogene TRBV3-2) to TRBJ1-5; D remains unclear. Germline CDR1 LGHDT, CDR2 YNNKEL (reference sequence). V gave up 1 base and J gave up 7 bases, with 14 bases separating them. The CDR3 has 15 amino acids. The CDR3 here is CASSQGQSPGQPQHF. CDR3 bases: TGTGCCAGCAGCCAAGGTCAGAGCCCGGGGCAGCCCCAGCATTTT.

The V gene is TRBV5-6, the J gene TRBJ2-5; a weak D match, TRBD1 (5 bases). CDR1 is SGHDT, CDR2 YYEEEE, per germline. The V gene lost 2 bases and the J gene lost 2 bases, with 19 bases spanning the gap. CDR3 length equals 17 residues. The CDR3 protein is CASSFRVGAEPQETQYF. CDR3 bases: TGTGCCAGCAGCTTCCGGGTTGGGGCAGAGCCTCAAGAGACCCAGTACTTC.

The chain carries TRBV2 and TRBJ2-3; possible D gene TRBD2, 6 bases. The CDR3 has 13 amino acids. Deletions cut 4 bases from V and 6 bases from J, with 11 bases between. The germline gives CDR1 SNHLY, CDR2 FYNNEI. CDR3 residues: CASSGPAGDTQYF. The CDR3 DNA reads as TGTGCCAGCAGTGGCCCTGCGGGGGATACGCAGTATTTT.

V gene TRBV27 combines with J gene TRBJ1-2, with 7 bases aligning to TRBD1. The germline CDR1 and CDR2 sequences are MNHEY and SMNVEV (reference sequence). V was pared by 2 bases and J by 8 bases, with 11 bases of the junction left unmatched. The length of the CDR3 is 15 residues. The CDR3 loop is CASSLTRRDSAGYTF. The CDR3 nucleotides read TGTGCCAGCAGTTTAACCCGCCGGGACAGTGCAGGCTACACCTTC.

The genes are TRBV6-2 or TRBV6-3 and TRBJ2-3; TRBD1 might be the D (5 bases). The CDR3 has 15 amino acids. Per the germline V gene, CDR1 is MNHEY and CDR2 is SVGEGT. Trimming removed 2 bases from V and 3 bases from J, with 12 bases in between. The CDR3 coding sequence is TGTGCCAGCAGTTACCATTCTACAGGTACAGATACGCAGTATTTT. Translated: CASSYHSTGTDTQYF.

With regard to this clone: The sample holds other DNA sequences that translate to the same CDR3. V and J are TRBV5-1 and TRBJ2-3, with 15 bases fitting TRBD2. The V gene end was trimmed by 3 bases and the J gene end by 3 bases; junction bases not matched to a gene: 2. There are 16 residues in the CDR3. Germline-derived CDR1 and CDR2 are SGHRS and YFSETQ. CDR3 loop: CASSSGLAGGTDTQYF. In DNA form, the CDR3 reads TGCGCCAGCAGCTCCGGACTAGCGGGGGGGACAGATACGCAGTATTTT.

This chain joins TRBV13 and TRBJ2-3; TRBD2 matches at 12 bases. From germline, CDR1 is PRHDT and CDR2 FYEKMQ (reference sequence). J gave up 0 bases and V 7 bases, and 8 bases lay outside the gene matches. This CDR3 region has 17 residues. CDR3 residues: CASTLTSGGSSTDTQYF. For the CDR3, the DNA is TGTGCCAGCACCCTGACTAGCGGGGGTAGTAGCACAGATACGCAGTATTTT.

The gene calls are TRBV19 and TRBJ1-5, with D possibly TRBD1 on 5 matching bases. Deletions cut 3 bases from V and 1 base from J, with 10 bases between. This CDR3 spans 15 amino acids. Per the germline V gene, CDR1 is LNHDA and CDR2 is SQIVND (reference sequence). CDR3 in amino acids: CASSIQGGSNQPQHF. For the CDR3, the DNA is TGTGCCAGTAGTATCCAGGGAGGAAGCAATCAGCCCCAGCATTTT.

V gene TRBV19 combines with J gene TRBJ2-6; maybe TRBD1 (5 bases). Between the trimmed V and J ends, which lost 1 base and 0 bases, there was a span of 10 bases. This CDR3 spans 17 amino acids. In germline, CDR1 is LNHDA, CDR2 SQIVND (reference sequence). The CDR3 nucleotides are TGTGCCAGTAGTATAGGGCAGGGTTTCTCTGGGGCCAACGTCCTGACTTTC. Amino acid sequence: CASSIGQGFSGANVLTF.

This clone was recorded only once. V and J are TRBV6-1 and TRBJ2-1; a weak D match, TRBD1 (6 bases). Trimming left V 2 bases short and J 16 bases short, with 21 bases between. CDR1 and CDR2 (germline): MNHNS, SASEGT. The CDR3 is made up of 14 amino acids. DNA for the CDR3: TGTGCCAGCAGTGAAAGTCCCCGGACAGCCTGGGAATTCTTC. It is translated as CASSESPRTAWEFF.

The chain carries TRBV18 and TRBJ2-3; no firm D call. Trimming removed 2 bases at V and 6 bases at J, with 3 bases between. Germline assignment: CDR1 KGHSH and CDR2 LQKENI. CDR3 length: 11 residues. The CDR3 protein is CASSPTDTQYF. Written as DNA, the CDR3 is TGTGCCAGCTCACCAACTGATACGCAGTATTTT.

V and J are TRBV27 and TRBJ1-4; perhaps TRBD1 as D (5 bases). Germline values: CDR1 MNHEY, CDR2 SMNVEV (reference sequence). Trimming shortened V by 7 bases and J by 3 bases, and 12 bases separated the two germline ends. The CDR3 totals 14 residues. CDR3 DNA sequence: TGTGCCAGCAATCGTGCAGGGTCTAATGAAAAACTGTTTTTT. Translated: CASNRAGSNEKLFF.

The rearrangement joins TRBV5-1 to TRBJ2-2; D is possibly TRBD1 (5 bases). This CDR3 is built from 12 residues. Germline loops: CDR1 SGHRS, CDR2 YFSETQ. V shed 3 bases and J shed 8 bases, with 8 bases lying between them. The CDR3 region has the DNA TGCGCCAGCAGCTACGACAGAGGGGAGCTGTTTTTT. This codes for CASSYDRGELFF.